These 16 T cell receptor beta chains came from one sample sequenced in a study of spatial heterogeneity in lung cancer. The time point is: sample taken at primary tumor resection. Extraction of whole RNA from tumor, nontumor lung or frozen PBMC preceded unsorted sequencing. TCRdb fed the 5' RACE reads into MiXCR, producing one record per CDR3 protein. The table has about 2,600 distinct CDR3 sequences, 3.5% to 5% seen once. This sample comprised normal lung tissue next to the tumor, obtained at surgery. The receptors derive from a female donor with early-stage non-small cell lung cancer.

This clonotype is labeled as medium-sized (0.01 to 0.1%). A library prepared for alpha chains yielded this beta chain as an off-target read; its size is of little meaning. V and J are TRBV5-5 and TRBJ2-1; 8 bases are shared with TRBD2. CDR1 is SGHKS, CDR2 YYEKEE, per germline (reference sequence). The V gene end was trimmed by 4 bases and the J gene end by 7 bases; junction bases not matched to a gene: 13. The CDR3 runs 16 residues. The CDR3 region is CASSPTGTRGSNEQFF. CDR3 in DNA: TGTGCCAGCAGCCCCACCGGGACTAGGGGGTCGAATGAGCAGTTCTTC. The complete variable domain, with remaining parts taken from reference TRBV5-5 and TRBJ2-1, reads DAGVTQSPTHLIKTRGQQVTLRCSPISGHKSVSWYQQVLGQGPQFIFQYYEKEERGRGNFPDRFSARQFPNYSSELNVNALLLGDSALYLCASSPTGTRGSNEQFFGPGTRLTVL.

This clonotype was observed many times. For a library built for alpha chains, this beta chain is a stray read; little rests on its size. This rearrangement joins TRBV12-3 or TRBV12-4 to TRBJ1-1, with 8 bases identical to TRBD1. V trimming: 7 bases; J trimming: 3 bases; junction bases outside the gene matches: 10. The CDR3 runs 15 residues. This chain's CDR3 is CASNVDRGLYTEAFF. The CDR3 DNA follows: TGTGCCAGCAATGTTGACAGGGGCCTCTACACTGAAGCTTTCTTT.

In this sample, this clonotype turned up many times. For a library built for alpha chains, this beta chain is a stray read; little rests on its size. The chain combines TRBV7-2 with TRBJ2-5; 11 bases align to TRBD2. The CDR3 has 15 amino acids. The germline V gene encodes CDR1 SGHTA and CDR2 FQGNSA. J gave up 5 bases and V 5 bases, and 7 bases lay outside the gene matches. This CDR3 is CASSERLAGRETQYF. The CDR3 nucleotides are TGTGCCAGCAGCGAACGACTAGCGGGGCGGGAGACCCAGTACTTC.

In its sample, this clonotype was seen many times. This beta chain is an off-target read within a library intended for alpha chains, so its frequency means little. This chain links TRBV7-9 with TRBJ2-7; unclear D gene. CDR1 is SEHNR, CDR2 FQNEAQ, per germline (reference sequence). The CDR3 sequence is 14 residues long. The germline V and J ends were trimmed by 5 bases and 2 bases, with 13 bases remaining between them. The CDR3 protein is CASSPPAAAYEQYF. In nucleotides, the CDR3 is TGTGCCAGCAGCCCGCCGGCGGCAGCCTACGAGCAGTACTTC.

This clonotype was seen many times. Because this beta chain is a stray read in a library intended to capture alpha chains, its abundance should not be given much weight. The chain is built from TRBV10-3 and TRBJ2-3; 7 bases line up with TRBD1. The germline V gene has CDR1 ENHRY and CDR2 SYGVKD. The CDR3 loop spans 14 amino acids. The trim removed 6 bases at V and 2 bases at J, leaving 5 bases unmatched. The CDR3 here is CAISDGQDTDTQYF. The CDR3 DNA is TGTGCCATCAGCGACGGACAGGACACAGATACGCAGTATTTT.

Comment on this clonotype: This may be a read error, as it is one base from a much larger clone. As an off-target read in a library built for alpha chains, this beta chain has a frequency of little significance. The chain carries TRBV28 and TRBJ1-5; 9 positions match TRBD1. The length of the CDR3 is 16 residues. Germline values: CDR1 MDHEN, CDR2 SYDVKM. J was trimmed by 7 bases and V by 8 bases; bases with no gene match: 15. The CDR3 DNA follows: TGTGCCAGCGGTACCCCCTGGACAGGGGCAAGACAGCCCCAGCATTTT. Translation: CASGTPWTGARQPQHF.

This clonotype is medium-sized. This beta chain is a stray sequence in a library constructed for alpha chains; its clone size is not meaningful. The V call is TRBV5-1, the J call TRBJ2-1; possibly TRBD1 for D (5 bases). CDR3 length equals 13 residues. The germline V and J ends were trimmed by 1 base and 7 bases, with 9 bases remaining between them. Germline V gene lookup returns CDR1 SGHRS and CDR2 YFSETQ. The CDR3 bases are TGCGCCAGCAGCTTGAGGACATCTAATGAGCAGTTCTTC. This sequence encodes CASSLRTSNEQFF.

By share, this clonotype counts as medium-sized. This beta chain came through as a stray read in a library set up for alpha chains, and its size says little. This chain joins TRBV20-1 and TRBJ2-1; D may be TRBD2 (6 bases). Trimming pared 5 bases from V and 4 bases from J, leaving 12 bases between. The germline V gene has CDR1 DFQATT and CDR2 SNEGSKA (reference sequence). There are 13 residues in the CDR3. This CDR3 is CSALLATYNEQFF. CDR3 nucleotide sequence: TGCAGTGCTCTACTAGCAACTTACAATGAGCAGTTCTTC.

This clonotype is deemed medium-sized. A library prepared for alpha chains yielded this beta chain as an off-target read; its size is of little meaning. The chain is built from TRBV7-2 and TRBJ2-6; tentatively, D is TRBD1 (6 bases). This CDR3 region has 16 residues. Germline-derived CDR1 and CDR2 are SGHTA and FQGNSA. V was cut by 7 bases and J by 0 bases, with 13 bases left in between. Here the CDR3 reads CASTTGTFSGANVLTF. The CDR3 DNA is TGTGCCAGCACAACAGGGACCTTCTCTGGGGCCAACGTCCTGACTTTC.

This clonotype appeared many times. Found in a library prepared for alpha chains, this beta chain is an off-target read, and its abundance has little meaning. V and J are TRBV7-2 and TRBJ1-5; tentatively, D is TRBD1 (6 bases). The V gene's germline CDR1 is SGHTA and CDR2 FQGNSA. The CDR3 is made up of 18 amino acids. V gave up 1 base and J gave up 6 bases, with 22 bases separating them. The DNA for the CDR3 is TGTGCCAGCAGCTTAGGTTTGAGCGGCAGGGGTAGAAGTCAGCCCCAGCATTTT. Translation gives CASSLGLSGRGRSQPQHF.

This clonotype qualifies as medium-sized. This beta chain was picked up by a library intended for alpha chains and is off target, so its count carries little meaning. The gene calls are TRBV7-3 and TRBJ1-2; D gene unclear. V was cut by 2 bases and J by 4 bases, with 11 bases left in between. The CDR3 is made up of 14 amino acids. Germline-derived CDR1 and CDR2 are SGHTA and FQGTGA. CDR3 residues: CASSLGRPFYGYTF. In DNA form, the CDR3 reads TGTGCCAGCAGCTTAGGCAGGCCTTTCTATGGCTACACCTTC.

By share of the sample, this clonotype is medium-sized. As an off-target read in a library built for alpha chains, this beta chain has a frequency of little significance. The chain carries TRBV5-6 and TRBJ1-1, with 8 bases aligning to TRBD1. The junction had 10 bases not matched to a gene; V was cut back by 5 bases and J by 1 base. The CDR3 is 16 residues long. Germline values: CDR1 SGHDT, CDR2 YYEEEE. The CDR3 sequence is CASRSGQGGGNTEAFF. CDR3 DNA sequence: TGTGCCAGCAGGTCAGGACAGGGAGGGGGGAACACTGAAGCTTTCTTT.

This clonotype is labeled as medium-sized. As an off-target read in a library built for alpha chains, this beta chain has a frequency of little significance. Here the CDR3 reads CSARDTGYTAGELFF. In DNA, the CDR3 is TGCAGTGCTAGAGATACGGGGTACACGGCCGGGGAGCTGTTTTTT. The rearrangement links TRBV20-1 to TRBJ2-2; a weak D match, TRBD2 (5 bases). Germline CDR1 and CDR2: DFQATT and SNEGSKA (reference sequence). V was trimmed by 0 bases and J by 6 bases, leaving 14 bases between them. The CDR3 runs 15 residues.

By sample share, this clonotype is medium-sized. With the library built for alpha chains, this beta chain is off target and its frequency is not meaningful. The chain links TRBV20-1 to TRBJ1-1; unclear D gene. Deletions cut 3 bases from V and 1 base from J, with 15 bases between. The CDR3 totals 15 residues. Looked up from germline, CDR1 is DFQATT and CDR2 is SNEGSKA (reference sequence). CDR3 loop: CSASHPIQRNTEAFF. DNA for the CDR3: TGCAGTGCTAGTCACCCCATTCAGCGGAACACTGAAGCTTTCTTT.

This clonotype rates as medium-sized. This beta chain slipped into a library made for alpha chains as a stray read, so its size is not meaningful. V gene TRBV5-4 combines with J gene TRBJ1-1, with 8 bases aligning to TRBD1. The germline V gene encodes CDR1 SGHNT and CDR2 YYREEE (reference sequence). With 3 bases clipped from V and 1 base from J, the junction kept 2 bases outside the gene matches. CDR3 length equals 14 residues. CDR3 DNA: TGTGCCAGCAGCTATGGGACAGGGAACACTGAAGCTTTCTTT. Its protein product is CASSYGTGNTEAFF. The full variable domain, rest sourced from reference TRBV5-4 and TRBJ1-1, is ETGVTQSPTHLIKTRGQQVTLRCSSQSGHNTVSWYQQALGQGPQFIFQYYREEENGRGNFPPRFSGLQFPNYSSELNVNALELDDSALYLCASSYGTGNTEAFFGQGTRLTVV.

This clonotype occurred many times. As an off-target read in a library built for alpha chains, this beta chain has a frequency of little significance. The rearrangement joins TRBV10-1 to TRBJ1-3; TRBD1 might be the D (6 bases). The CDR3 is 15 amino acids. The germline V gene has CDR1 WNHNN and CDR2 SYGVQD (reference sequence). The V and J ends lost 3 bases and 0 bases respectively, with 9 bases between them. The CDR3 nucleotides are TGCGCCAGCAGTGACGGACAGAACTCTGGAAACACCATATATTTT. The encoded protein is CASSDGQNSGNTIYF.